This TCR beta chain was sequenced in a study of blood T cells in healthy people across ages (dated by TCRdb to between 2014 and 2017). Regarding the complete study: Template switching captured roughly one uniquely barcoded TCR beta cDNA molecule per two T cells in model experiments. Donors of different ages were randomly distributed across sequencing lanes to avoid experimental bias. To track age-related changes in TCR beta repertoire diversity, the study relied on deep sequencing normalized with unique cDNA molecular identifiers. Two additional independent replicas of 1 million unique cDNA reads from the same blood draw were analyzed for two donors (one aged 18 to 30 and one aged 80 or older). The donors were divided into four age groups: young (average approximately 17 years), middle-aged (about 39), aged (around 67) and long-lived (more than 75).

Measured from the cysteine to the phenylalanine, the CDR3 is 14 residues long. CDR3 DNA only is kept here, 42 bases in frame from base 1. V drops 4 bases and J drops 5 bases, leaving 12 bases in between. Systemically healthy Caucasian individuals from Russia, around 39 in total and aged roughly 6 to 95 years, were included as donors. Each donor gave ten milliliters of peripheral blood, collected into EDTA-treated Vacutainer tubes. Ficoll-Paque density-gradient centrifugation was used to isolate PBMCs, with at least 6 million per sample. Trizol reagent was used to extract total RNA from PBMCs, with at least 5.5 micrograms per sample. The percentages of naive CD45RAhigh/CD27high T cells were determined by flow cytometry on a PBMC aliquot from every donor. Summary of the overall study and its limitations: The percentage of naive T cells measured by flow cytometry correlated strongly with observed TCR beta diversity. Observed TCR beta diversity per million T cells fell roughly linearly with age, and a significant reduction was already apparent by age about 36. Compared with the aged group, more naive CD4+ T cells, fewer expanded clones and increased TCR diversity were shown by the long-lived group, suggesting age selection. Estimates of total diversity based on one million sequenced T cells were considered lower bounds and underestimates. Conclusive comparison of naive and antigen-experienced compartments was prevented by the profiling of bulk unsorted PBMCs. Because donor CMV infection status was unknown, age-related changes in expanded clonotypes were potentially confounded.

The library was made by 5' RACE. Sequencer: Illumina HiSeq 2500. The second PCR ran for about 6 to 11 cycles and used a J-beta primer mix along with a sample-barcoded 5' primer. A unique molecular identifier was introduced onto each TCR beta cDNA molecule by a template-switch 5' adaptor carrying 12 random nucleotides. Each sample yielded at least 2.5 million CDR3-containing paired-end reads. First-strand cDNA was synthesized from all RNA with the Mint cDNA synthesis kit, primed by a TRBC-specific oligonucleotide. All cDNA was treated with uracil-DNA glycosylase and then went through a first 18-cycle PCR with the universal primers M1SS and BC2_uni_R. The authors processed their data as follows. Normalization of each sample was performed by random selection of 1 million high-quality reads, each carrying a distinct molecular identifier. Reads sharing molecular identifiers were discarded rather than binned into consensus sequences. CDR3 identification, clonotype clustering and error correction used MiTCR with a Q25 quality threshold and the strictest error-elimination algorithm. A nonparametric unseen species model with Euler transformation was used to estimate lower-bound total TCR beta diversity. TCRdb ran its own pipeline on the public reads, namely fastp trimming at Q25 and MiXCR clone calling, and kept in-frame beta chains. Rows with one shared CDR3 protein collapse into an entry with the most common genes and DNA. TCRdb, not the authors, supplied the V and J calls. In this sample the table shows approximately 730,000 distinct CDR3 sequences, roughly 45% of which occur a single time. The ten largest make up 20% of the sample.

To note about this clonotype: Its antigen remains undetermined. Base qualities are not at hand, and no much larger clone is one base apart.

Here the chain combines TRBV12-3 or TRBV12-4 and TRBJ2-1; the D gene is possibly TRBD2, with 5 bases matching. The specimen was blood. The TCR was taken from a woman in her fifties or sixties in good health. The CDR3 is CASSSPGRDNEQFF. The nucleotide sequence reads as follows: TGTGCCAGCAGTTCGCCGGGAAGAGACAATGAGCAGTTCTTC.